The sequence of this TCR beta chain was determined in a study of T-cell reconstitution after alpha-beta-depleted transplantation in children. Regarding the study as a whole: T-cell numbers and diversity, one year after transplant, stemmed largely from T cells that were newly produced. Elevated TCRbeta diversity at day 60 was traced, in some patients, to surviving recipient T cells and thymic progenitors. Two months or so post-transplant, alpha-beta T cells reportedly derived from several hundred expanded graft clones.

This clonotype appeared a few times. The target antigen is unknown. Library preparation (for TCRbeta) was performed with unique molecular identifiers. TCRdb reprocessed the PCR reads with MiXCR, giving one entry per CDR3 protein. The sample includes tens of thousands of distinct CDR3 sequences, roughly a sixth of them seen just once. This CDR3 has 16 amino acids. V was clipped by 4 bases and J by 2 bases; unmatched bases: 9. Sequencing used PBMCs, mostly from graft donor cells, obtained 60 days after TCRalphabeta/CD19-depleted stem cell transplant. The sequence was collected from a male patient between 2 and 15 years old who had a stem cell transplant for acute lymphoblastic leukemia, so the T cells may come from the graft donor. This chain joins TRBV12-3 or TRBV12-4 and TRBJ2-3, with 7 bases matching TRBD1. The chain's CDR3 is CASSSAPGQNTDTQYF. DNA of the CDR3: TGTGCCAGCAGTTCGGCACCGGGACAGAACACAGATACGCAGTATTTT.